This record concerns one T cell receptor beta chain sequence. Its antigen is as yet unknown. This specimen comes from a study of cytomegalovirus exposure and HLA in healthy donors. Study details: Clustering assigned 70% to 90% of the approximately 400 genotyped donors to the Caucasian-associated ancestry cluster. Broader study findings: Cytomegalovirus status, reportedly, was diagnosed with high specificity and sensitivity by the classifier.

Primers included in the PCR were 60 Vbeta and 13 Jbeta primers. As handled by the study authors: Counted up in a later analysis, unique TCR beta chains came to around 80 million, with around 10 million shared. Clones were sequenced by immunoSEQ multiplex PCR, and TCRdb holds only the in-frame ones, with some missing. The D gene and trimming were derived from the DNA, and the V and J assignments and clone size from that table. There are some 140,000 clones in the sample; approximately 10% occur only once, and over 6.5% lies in the top ten. The germline gives CDR1 SGHVS, CDR2 FNYEAQ. The CDR3 has 14 amino acids. Unmatched junction bases numbered 0, after V lost 0 bases and J lost 2 bases.

The chain combines TRBV7-6 with TRBJ2-5; 7 nucleotides match TRBD2. Sequencing was done on a sample of PBMCs. This TCR came from a middle-aged woman in good health and CMV-seropositive. In DNA, the CDR3 is TGTGCCAGCAGCTTAGCGGGGGGGCAAGAGACCCAGTACTTC. Translating gives CASSLAGGQETQYF.